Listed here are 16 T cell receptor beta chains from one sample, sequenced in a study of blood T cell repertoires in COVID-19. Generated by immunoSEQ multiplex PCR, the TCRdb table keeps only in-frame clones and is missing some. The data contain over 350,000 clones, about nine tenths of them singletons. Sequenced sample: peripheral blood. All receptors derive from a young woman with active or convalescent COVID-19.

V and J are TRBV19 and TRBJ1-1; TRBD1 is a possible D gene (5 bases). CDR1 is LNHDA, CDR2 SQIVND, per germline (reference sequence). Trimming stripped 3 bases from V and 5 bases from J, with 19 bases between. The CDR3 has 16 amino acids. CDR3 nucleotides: TGTGCCAGTAGTATCGAAGGAAAGGGGCGTAGGACTGAAGCTTTCTTT. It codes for CASSIEGKGRRTEAFF. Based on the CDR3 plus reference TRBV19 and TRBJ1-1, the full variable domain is DGGITQSPKYLFRKEGQNVTLSCEQNLNHDAMYWYRQDPGQGLRLIYYSQIVNDFQKGDIAEGYSVSREKKESFPLTVTSAQKNPTAFYLCASSIEGKGRRTEAFFGQGTRLTVV.

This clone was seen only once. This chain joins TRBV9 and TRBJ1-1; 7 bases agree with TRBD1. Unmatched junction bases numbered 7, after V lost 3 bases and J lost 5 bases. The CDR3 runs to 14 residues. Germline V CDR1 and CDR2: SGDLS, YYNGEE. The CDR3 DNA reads TGTGCCAGCAGCGCAATACAGGGGAGGACTGAAGCTTTCTTT. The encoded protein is CASSAIQGRTEAFF.

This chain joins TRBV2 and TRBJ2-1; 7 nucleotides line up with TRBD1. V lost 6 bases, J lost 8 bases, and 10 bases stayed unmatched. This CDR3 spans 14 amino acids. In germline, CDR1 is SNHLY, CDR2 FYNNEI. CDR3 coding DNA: TGTGCCAGCAGCGAACAGGGGATTGGAGATGAGCAGTTCTTC. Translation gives CASSEQGIGDEQFF. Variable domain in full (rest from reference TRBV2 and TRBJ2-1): EPEVTQTPSHQVTQMGQEVILRCVPISNHLYFYWYRQILGQKVEFLVSFYNNEISEKSEIFDDQFSVERPDGSNFTLKIRSTKLEDSAMYFCASSEQGIGDEQFFGPGTRLTVL.

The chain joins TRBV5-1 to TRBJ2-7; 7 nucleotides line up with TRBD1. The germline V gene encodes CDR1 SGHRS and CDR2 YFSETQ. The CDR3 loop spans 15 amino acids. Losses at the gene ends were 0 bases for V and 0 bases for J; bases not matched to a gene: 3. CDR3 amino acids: CASSLVDRSSYEQYF. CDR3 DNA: TGCGCCAGCAGCTTGGTGGACAGGAGCTCCTACGAGCAGTACTTC. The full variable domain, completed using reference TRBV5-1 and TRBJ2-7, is KAGVTQTPRYLIKTRGQQVTLSCSPISGHRSVSWYQQTPGQGLQFLFEYFSETQRNKGNFPGRFSGRQFSNSRSEMNVSTLELGDSALYLCASSLVDRSSYEQYFGPGTRLTVT.

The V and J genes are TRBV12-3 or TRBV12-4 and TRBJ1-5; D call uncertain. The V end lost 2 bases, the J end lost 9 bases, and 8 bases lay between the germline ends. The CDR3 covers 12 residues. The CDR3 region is CASSLLAGPQHF. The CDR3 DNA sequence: TGTGCCAGCAGTTTACTTGCCGGGCCCCAGCATTTT.

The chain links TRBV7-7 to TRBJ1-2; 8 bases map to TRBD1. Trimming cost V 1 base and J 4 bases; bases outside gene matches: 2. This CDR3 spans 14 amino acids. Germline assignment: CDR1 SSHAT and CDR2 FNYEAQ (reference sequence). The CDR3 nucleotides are TGTGCCAGCAGCTTAGGGGACAGGAGCTATGGCTACACCTTC. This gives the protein CASSLGDRSYGYTF.

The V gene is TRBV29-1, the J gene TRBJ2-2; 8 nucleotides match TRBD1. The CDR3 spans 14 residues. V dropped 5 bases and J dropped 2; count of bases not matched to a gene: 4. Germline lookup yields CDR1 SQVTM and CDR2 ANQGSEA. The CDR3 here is CSVWPGGNTGELFF. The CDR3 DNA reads TGCAGCGTTTGGCCAGGGGGCAACACCGGGGAGCTGTTTTTT.

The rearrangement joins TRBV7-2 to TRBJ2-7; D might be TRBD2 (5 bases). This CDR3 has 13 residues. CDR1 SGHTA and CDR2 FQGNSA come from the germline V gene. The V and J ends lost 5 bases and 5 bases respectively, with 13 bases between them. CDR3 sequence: CASSTIWGDEQYF. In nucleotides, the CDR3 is TGTGCCAGCAGCACCATTTGGGGAGACGAGCAGTACTTC.

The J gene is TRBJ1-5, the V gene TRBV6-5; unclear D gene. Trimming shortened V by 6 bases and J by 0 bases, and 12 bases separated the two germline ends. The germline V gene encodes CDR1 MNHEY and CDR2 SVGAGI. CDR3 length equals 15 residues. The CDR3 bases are TGTGCCAGCAGACCAAGTTGGGCTAGCAATCAGCCCCAGCATTTT. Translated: CASRPSWASNQPQHF.

The CDR3: CASRVGDQPQHF. In nucleotides, the CDR3 is TGTGCCAGCAGGGTCGGAGATCAGCCCCAGCATTTT. J is TRBJ1-5 and V is TRBV12-3 or TRBV12-4, with D unclear. Trimming cost V 6 bases and J 5 bases, with 8 bases left between them. This CDR3 has 12 residues.

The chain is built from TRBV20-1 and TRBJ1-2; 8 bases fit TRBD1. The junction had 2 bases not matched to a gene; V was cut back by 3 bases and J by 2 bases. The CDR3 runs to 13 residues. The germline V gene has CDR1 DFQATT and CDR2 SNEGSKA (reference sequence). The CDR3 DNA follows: TGCAGTGCTAGTGACAGGGGAAACTATGGCTACACCTTC. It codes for CSASDRGNYGYTF.

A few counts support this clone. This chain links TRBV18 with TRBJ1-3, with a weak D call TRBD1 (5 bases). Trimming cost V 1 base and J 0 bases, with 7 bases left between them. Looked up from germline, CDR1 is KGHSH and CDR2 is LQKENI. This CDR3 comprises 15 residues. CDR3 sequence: CASSPLTDSGNTIYF. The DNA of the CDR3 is TGTGCCAGCTCACCACTGACAGACTCTGGAAACACCATATATTTT.

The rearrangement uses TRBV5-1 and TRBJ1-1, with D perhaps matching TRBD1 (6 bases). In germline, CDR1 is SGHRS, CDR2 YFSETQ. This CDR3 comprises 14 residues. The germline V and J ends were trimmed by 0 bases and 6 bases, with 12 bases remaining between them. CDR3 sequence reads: CASSLGQGPAEAFF. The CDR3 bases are TGCGCCAGCAGCTTGGGGCAGGGGCCTGCTGAAGCTTTCTTT.

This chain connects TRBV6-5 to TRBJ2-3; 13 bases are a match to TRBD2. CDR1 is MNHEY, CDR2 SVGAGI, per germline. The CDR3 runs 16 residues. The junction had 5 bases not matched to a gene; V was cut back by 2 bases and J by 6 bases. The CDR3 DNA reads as TGTGCCAGCAGTTACCTAGGACTAGCGGGGGTGGATACGCAGTATTTT. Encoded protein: CASSYLGLAGVDTQYF.

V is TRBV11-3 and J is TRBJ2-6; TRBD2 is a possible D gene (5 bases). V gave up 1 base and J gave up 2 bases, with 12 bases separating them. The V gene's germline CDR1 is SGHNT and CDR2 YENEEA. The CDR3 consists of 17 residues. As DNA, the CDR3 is TGTGCCAGCAGCTTAGGTTTCGGGGAAACTGGGGCCAACGTCCTGACTTTC. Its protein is CASSLGFGETGANVLTF.

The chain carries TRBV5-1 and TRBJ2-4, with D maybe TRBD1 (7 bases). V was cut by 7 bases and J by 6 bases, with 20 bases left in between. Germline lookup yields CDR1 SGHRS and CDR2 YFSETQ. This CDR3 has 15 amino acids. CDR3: CASGQAGGIGNIQYF. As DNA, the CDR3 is TGCGCCAGCGGCCAAGCAGGGGGGATCGGAAACATTCAGTACTTC. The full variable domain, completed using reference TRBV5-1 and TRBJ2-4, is KAGVTQTPRYLIKTRGQQVTLSCSPISGHRSVSWYQQTPGQGLQFLFEYFSETQRNKGNFPGRFSGRQFSNSRSEMNVSTLELGDSALYLCASGQAGGIGNIQYFGAGTRLSVL.